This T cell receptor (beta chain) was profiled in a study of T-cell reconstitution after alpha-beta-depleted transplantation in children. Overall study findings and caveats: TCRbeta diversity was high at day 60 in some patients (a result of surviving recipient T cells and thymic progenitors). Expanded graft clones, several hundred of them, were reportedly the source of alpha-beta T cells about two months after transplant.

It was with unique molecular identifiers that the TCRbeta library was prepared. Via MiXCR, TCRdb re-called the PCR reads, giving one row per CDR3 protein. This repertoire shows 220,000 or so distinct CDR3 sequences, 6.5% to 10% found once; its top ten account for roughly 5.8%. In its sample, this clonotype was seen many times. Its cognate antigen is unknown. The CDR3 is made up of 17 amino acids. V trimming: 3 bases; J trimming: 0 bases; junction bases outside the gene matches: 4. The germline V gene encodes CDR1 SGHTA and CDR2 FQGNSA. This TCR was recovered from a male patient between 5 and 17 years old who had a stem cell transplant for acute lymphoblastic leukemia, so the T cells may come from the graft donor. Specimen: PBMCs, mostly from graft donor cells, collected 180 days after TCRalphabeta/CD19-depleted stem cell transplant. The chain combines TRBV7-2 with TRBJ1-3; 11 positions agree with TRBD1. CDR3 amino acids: CASSFGQGAFSGNTIYF. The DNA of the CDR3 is TGTGCCAGCAGCTTTGGACAGGGGGCATTCTCTGGAAACACCATATATTTT. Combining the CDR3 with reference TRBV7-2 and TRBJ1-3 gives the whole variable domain GAGVSQSPSNKVTEKGKDVELRCDPISGHTALYWYRQSLGQGLEFLIYFQGNSAPDKSGLPSDRFSAERTGGSVSTLTIQRTQQEDSAVYLCASSFGQGAFSGNTIYFGEGSWLTVV.